Below, 30 T cell receptor beta chains from the same sample are listed, as sequenced in a study of CD8 T cells in ankylosing spondylitis. TCRdb re-called the 5' RACE reads through MiXCR, storing one row per CDR3 protein. The data hold 40,000 to 50,000 distinct CDR3 sequences, with around 2.9% observed a single time. The material sequenced was blood, either unsorted or a sorted T cell fraction (not recorded which). The receptor set was obtained from a male donor with ankylosing spondylitis or in good health (not recorded which).

Many counts were recorded for this clonotype. DNA of the CDR3: TGTGCCAGCAGCGTAGATGGACGACAGGGGACCGGGGAGCTGTTTTTT. It codes for CASSVDGRQGTGELFF. The J gene is TRBJ2-2, the V gene TRBV9; 8 bases fit TRBD1. V lost 0 bases, J lost 5 bases, and 6 bases stayed unmatched. This CDR3 contains 16 residues. Germline lookup yields CDR1 SGDLS and CDR2 YYNGEE.

This clonotype was picked up many times. This chain uses TRBV9 with TRBJ2-1, with D perhaps matching TRBD2 (6 bases). V lost 3 bases and J lost 1, with 11 bases in between. The length of the CDR3 is 15 residues. CDR1 and CDR2 from the germline V gene are SGDLS and YYNGEE. CDR3 amino acids: CASSAGAGSYNEQFF. The CDR3 coding sequence is TGTGCCAGCAGCGCCGGAGCGGGTTCCTACAATGAGCAGTTCTTC.

This clonotype was counted at least ten times. The chain is built from TRBV9 and TRBJ1-4; 9 bases are shared with TRBD1. Per germline, CDR1 SGDLS and CDR2 YYNGEE. This CDR3 is 15 amino acids long. With 0 bases clipped from V and 8 bases from J, the junction kept 5 bases outside the gene matches. The CDR3 bases are TGTGCCAGCAGCGTAGCCACAGGGGGCTTAGAAAAACTGTTTTTT. Its translation: CASSVATGGLEKLFF.

This clonotype was counted ten times or more. The chain has TRBV9 and TRBJ2-1; D uncertain. Trimming stripped 0 bases from V and 5 bases from J, with 6 bases between. The CDR3 sequence is 13 residues long. Germline values: CDR1 SGDLS, CDR2 YYNGEE. The CDR3 region is CASSVAQHNEQFF. CDR3 DNA: TGTGCCAGCAGCGTAGCTCAACACAATGAGCAGTTCTTC. The full variable domain, rest sourced from reference TRBV9 and TRBJ2-1, is DSGVTQTPKHLITATGQRVTLRCSPRSGDLSVYWYQQSLDQGLQFLIQYYNGEERAKGNILERFSAQQFPDLHSELNLSSLELGDSALYFCASSVAQHNEQFFGPGTRLTVL.

This clonotype was observed at least ten times. The chain uses TRBV9 and TRBJ2-1, with 8 bases matching TRBD1. This CDR3 is built from 16 residues. Germline assignment: CDR1 SGDLS and CDR2 YYNGEE. V gave up 3 bases and J gave up 8 bases; unmatched junction bases: 13. Here the CDR3 reads CASSGAGTGGQYEQFF. The CDR3 bases are TGTGCCAGCAGCGGGGCCGGGACAGGAGGGCAGTATGAGCAGTTCTTC.

This clonotype was counted ten times or more. The V and J genes are TRBV9 and TRBJ2-7; weak D call: TRBD1 (5 bases). Germline assignment: CDR1 SGDLS and CDR2 YYNGEE. Trimming removed 4 bases from V and 4 bases from J, with 18 bases in between. This CDR3 has 15 residues. CDR3 loop: CASSSGAIGWYEQYF. CDR3 DNA: TGTGCCAGCAGCAGTGGGGCCATAGGTTGGTACGAGCAGTACTTC.

The sample holds many counts of this clonotype. The chain links TRBV9 to TRBJ2-7, with D possibly being TRBD1 (6 bases). CDR1 and CDR2 (germline): SGDLS, YYNGEE. The CDR3 length is 16 residues. The V end was cut by 3 bases, the J end by 9 bases, with 25 bases between. CDR3 loop: CASSALPGEGGTPQYF. CDR3 bases: TGTGCCAGCAGCGCACTACCGGGCGAAGGGGGTACCCCGCAGTACTTC.

This clonotype was found many times. The gene calls are TRBV9 and TRBJ1-1; D remains unclear. V was clipped by 4 bases and J by 4 bases, with 11 bases between them. There are 13 residues in the CDR3. CDR1 and CDR2 from the germline V gene are SGDLS and YYNGEE. The CDR3 coding sequence is TGTGCCAGCAGCCCTACGGGTCCCACTGAAGCTTTCTTT. It is translated as CASSPTGPTEAFF.

In this sample, this clonotype turned up many times. The J gene is TRBJ2-2, the V gene TRBV9; 10 positions agree with TRBD1. The J segment lost 4 bases and the V segment lost 0 bases, leaving 9 bases of the junction unmatched. Germline-derived CDR1 and CDR2 are SGDLS and YYNGEE. The CDR3 is 18 amino acids. The CDR3 DNA reads as TGTGCCAGCAGCGTAGATGGTGGGGGGACAGGGGCCACCGGGGAGCTGTTTTTT. Translated: CASSVDGGGTGATGELFF. The full variable domain, rest sourced from reference TRBV9 and TRBJ2-2, is DSGVTQTPKHLITATGQRVTLRCSPRSGDLSVYWYQQSLDQGLQFLIQYYNGEERAKGNILERFSAQQFPDLHSELNLSSLELGDSALYFCASSVDGGGTGATGELFFGEGSRLTVL.

This clonotype was detected many times. This chain uses TRBV9 with TRBJ2-7; D is possibly TRBD1 (5 bases). Deletions cut 4 bases from V and 7 bases from J, with 21 bases between. Germline V gene lookup returns CDR1 SGDLS and CDR2 YYNGEE. The CDR3 contains 15 residues. CDR3 amino acids: CASSPGRASRTEQYF. The CDR3 DNA reads TGTGCCAGCAGCCCAGGAAGGGCCAGTAGGACAGAGCAGTACTTC.

This clonotype was detected ten times or more. The genes are TRBV9 and TRBJ2-7; 8 bases fit TRBD2. The CDR3 length is 16 residues. Trimming removed 3 bases from V and 2 bases from J; junction bases left unmatched: 10. Germline V gene data show CDR1 as SGDLS and CDR2 as YYNGEE. The CDR3 loop reads CASSAGGRGSAYEQYF. The CDR3 DNA reads TGTGCCAGCAGCGCGGGGGGGCGAGGGTCCGCCTACGAGCAGTACTTC.

This clonotype appeared many times. This chain connects TRBV9 to TRBJ2-7; D not resolved. The V end lost 0 bases, the J end lost 6 bases, and 13 bases lay between the germline ends. The CDR3 loop spans 14 amino acids. Germline V gene lookup returns CDR1 SGDLS and CDR2 YYNGEE. In nucleotides, the CDR3 is TGTGCCAGCAGCGTAGATCCGATAAAGGGCGAGCAGTACTTC. Its protein product is CASSVDPIKGEQYF.

There are many counts of this clonotype. The chain couples TRBV9 to TRBJ1-2, with a weak D call TRBD1 (5 bases). There are 15 residues in the CDR3. The germline gives CDR1 SGDLS, CDR2 YYNGEE. Trimming removed 0 bases at V and 4 bases at J, with 13 bases between. CDR3 region: CASSVATGDSYGYTF. The CDR3 DNA is TGTGCCAGCAGCGTAGCTACGGGGGATTCCTATGGCTACACCTTC.

This clonotype was seen many times. This chain joins TRBV9 and TRBJ2-1; 11 nucleotides align to TRBD2. This CDR3 comprises 14 residues. The trim removed 4 bases at V and 8 bases at J, leaving 5 bases unmatched. Germline loops: CDR1 SGDLS, CDR2 YYNGEE. The CDR3 region is CASSPLAGGDEQFF. CDR3 sequence (DNA): TGTGCCAGCAGCCCCCTAGCGGGAGGAGATGAGCAGTTCTTC.

This clonotype showed up just a few times. A clone one base away is much larger, so this may be a read error. This chain connects TRBV9 to TRBJ2-1, with D uncertain. CDR1 SGDLS and CDR2 YYNGEE come from the germline V gene. CDR3 length: 15 residues. V was pared by 0 bases and J by 0 bases, with 7 bases between. The CDR3 DNA reads as TGTGCCAGCAGCGTAGGTGATAGCTCCTACAATGAGCAGTTCTTC. Amino acid sequence: CASSVGDSSYNEQFF.

This clonotype has a count of ten or more. CDR3 protein: CASSLRQGTDEQFF. As DNA, the CDR3 is TGTGCCAGCAGCCTCAGGCAGGGTACCGATGAGCAGTTCTTC. The chain is built from TRBV9 and TRBJ2-1, with D perhaps matching TRBD1 (5 bases). V was cut by 4 bases and J by 8 bases, with 16 bases left in between. Looked up from germline, CDR1 is SGDLS and CDR2 is YYNGEE. The CDR3 covers 14 residues.

This clonotype was counted many times. The genes are TRBV9 and TRBJ2-2, with no clear D. Per germline, CDR1 SGDLS and CDR2 YYNGEE. Trimming took 1 base from V and 0 from J, leaving 4 bases between them. The CDR3 extends over 14 amino acids. As DNA, the CDR3 is TGTGCCAGCAGCGTACAGACGAACACCGGGGAGCTGTTTTTT. Amino acids: CASSVQTNTGELFF. Full variable domain (remainder filled in from reference TRBV9 and TRBJ2-2): DSGVTQTPKHLITATGQRVTLRCSPRSGDLSVYWYQQSLDQGLQFLIQYYNGEERAKGNILERFSAQQFPDLHSELNLSSLELGDSALYFCASSVQTNTGELFFGEGSRLTVL.

This clonotype has ten or more counts. The chain couples TRBV9 to TRBJ1-6; 7 bases fit TRBD1. From germline, CDR1 is SGDLS and CDR2 YYNGEE. V was clipped by 2 bases and J by 8 bases; unmatched bases: 4. CDR3 size: 14 residues. The CDR3 sequence: CASSVQGDDSPLHF. DNA for the CDR3: TGTGCCAGCAGCGTCCAGGGGGACGATTCACCCCTCCACTTT.

This clonotype was seen at least ten times. The CDR3 nucleotides read TGTGCCAGCAGCGTAGAGAGACCAGATACGCAGTATTTT. It translates to CASSVERPDTQYF. The chain combines TRBV9 with TRBJ2-3; D not resolved. V lost 0 bases and J lost 4, with 6 bases in between. CDR3 length: 13 amino acids. Germline CDR1 and CDR2: SGDLS and YYNGEE.

This clonotype was observed a handful of times. The chain couples TRBV9 to TRBJ2-1, with 9 nucleotides matching TRBD2. CDR3 length: 15 residues. CDR1 is SGDLS, CDR2 YYNGEE, per germline. Unmatched junction bases numbered 7, after V lost 0 bases and J lost 9 bases. In nucleotides, the CDR3 is TGTGCCAGCAGCGTAGCTGTTGCGGGAGGGCCTGAGCAGTTCTTC. Translation gives CASSVAVAGGPEQFF.

This clonotype was picked up many times. This rearrangement joins TRBV9 to TRBJ2-2; D might be TRBD2 (6 bases). The germline V and J ends were trimmed by 3 bases and 5 bases, with 11 bases remaining between them. The CDR3 runs 14 residues. The germline V gene encodes CDR1 SGDLS and CDR2 YYNGEE. CDR3: CASSGTLATGELFF. The DNA for the CDR3 is TGTGCCAGCAGCGGAACCCTAGCGACCGGGGAGCTGTTTTTT.

This clonotype was seen many times. The gene calls are TRBV9 and TRBJ2-7; TRBD2 agrees at 10 bases. The CDR3 is 14 residues long. Germline CDR1 reads SGDLS; CDR2 reads YYNGEE. J was trimmed by 6 bases and V by 4 bases; bases with no gene match: 7. The CDR3 protein is CASSSGLAGVEQYF. In nucleotides, the CDR3 is TGTGCCAGCAGCAGCGGGCTAGCGGGAGTCGAGCAGTACTTC.

This clonotype was seen repeatedly, ten times or more. The J gene is TRBJ2-1, the V gene TRBV9; a possible D gene is TRBD2 (5 bases). The CDR3 length is 14 residues. The germline V gene has CDR1 SGDLS and CDR2 YYNGEE. V was clipped by 7 bases and J by 1 base, with 12 bases between them. The CDR3 DNA reads TGTGCCAGCGGGCCGCGGACTTCCTACAATGAGCAGTTCTTC. Protein product: CASGPRTSYNEQFF.

This clonotype has at least ten counts. CDR3 in amino acids: CASSGGPGQRNTYEQYF. In DNA, the CDR3 is TGTGCCAGCAGCGGAGGGCCGGGACAGAGAAATACCTACGAGCAGTACTTC. The gene calls are TRBV9 and TRBJ2-7, with 7 nucleotides matching TRBD1. In germline, CDR1 is SGDLS, CDR2 YYNGEE. This CDR3 has 17 residues. J lost 2 bases, V lost 3 bases, and 14 bases had no gene match.

There are many counts of this clonotype. V gene TRBV9 combines with J gene TRBJ2-2; D tentatively fits TRBD1 or TRBD2 (6 bases each). CDR3 length: 16 amino acids. The germline V gene has CDR1 SGDLS and CDR2 YYNGEE. The ends were cut back, 4 bases at V and 1 base at J, with 14 bases in the middle. The chain's CDR3 is CASSPNGGRNTGELFF. The CDR3 nucleotides are TGTGCCAGCAGCCCCAACGGGGGCCGGAACACCGGGGAGCTGTTTTTT.

This clonotype was counted at least ten times. The rearrangement uses TRBV9 and TRBJ2-5; D gene ambiguous. The V gene's germline CDR1 is SGDLS and CDR2 YYNGEE. V lost 0 bases and J lost 7, with 7 bases in between. The CDR3 covers 12 residues. The CDR3 region has the DNA TGTGCCAGCAGCGTAGGCGATGGGACCCAGTACTTC. Amino acid sequence: CASSVGDGTQYF. Drawing the rest from reference TRBV9 and TRBJ2-5, the complete variable domain is DSGVTQTPKHLITATGQRVTLRCSPRSGDLSVYWYQQSLDQGLQFLIQYYNGEERAKGNILERFSAQQFPDLHSELNLSSLELGDSALYFCASSVGDGTQYFGPGTRLLVL.

This clonotype has a count of ten or more. The chain employs TRBV9 and TRBJ2-1, with TRBD2 as a possible D gene (6 bases). Trimming took 5 bases from V and 5 from J, leaving 23 bases between them. Germline CDR1 reads SGDLS; CDR2 reads YYNGEE. The CDR3 is made up of 17 amino acids. The CDR3 region is CASRPHRGTSPNNEQFF. The DNA of the CDR3 is TGTGCCAGCAGACCCCACCGGGGGACTTCGCCTAACAATGAGCAGTTCTTC. The variable domain in full, completed from reference TRBV9 and TRBJ2-1, reads DSGVTQTPKHLITATGQRVTLRCSPRSGDLSVYWYQQSLDQGLQFLIQYYNGEERAKGNILERFSAQQFPDLHSELNLSSLELGDSALYFCASRPHRGTSPNNEQFFGPGTRLTVL.

This clonotype was detected many times. The chain has TRBV9 and TRBJ2-2; 10 bases are a match to TRBD1. The junction had 11 bases not matched to a gene; V was cut back by 3 bases and J by 15 bases. Germline lookup yields CDR1 SGDLS and CDR2 YYNGEE. This CDR3 contains 14 residues. The CDR3 nucleotides read TGTGCCAGCAGCGCAGGGACAGGGGTCGAAGGGGTGTTTTTT. Protein sequence: CASSAGTGVEGVFF.

This clonotype was counted many times. This sequence joins TRBV9 and TRBJ1-1; no firm D call. This CDR3 is built from 12 residues. Trimming took off 0 bases at V and 11 bases at J, with 11 bases between the two ends. Germline CDR1 is SGDLS and CDR2 is YYNGEE. The CDR3 coding sequence is TGTGCCAGCAGCGTAGTAGAGGAAAGCGCTTTCTTT. Translating it yields CASSVVEESAFF.

Sample share makes this clonotype large. The V gene is TRBV9, the J gene TRBJ2-2; D remains ambiguous. Germline assignment: CDR1 SGDLS and CDR2 YYNGEE. V lost 0 bases to trimming and J lost 0 bases, with 6 bases between them. The CDR3 sequence is 15 residues long. CDR3: CASSVDRPNTGELFF. The CDR3 DNA reads TGTGCCAGCAGCGTAGACCGACCGAACACCGGGGAGCTGTTTTTT.